This T cell receptor (beta chain) derives from a study of shared clonotypes between healthy human individuals. Libraries were prepared by immunoSEQ multiplex PCR; TCRdb keeps only in-frame clonotypes and omits some of them. The data show under 600,000 clones, with approximately 97% seen just once and around 0.058% held by the top ten. In the case of this clone: The antigen is undetermined.

Regarding the study as a whole: Sequencing of the sorted subsets was shown by rarefaction to be incomplete despite large depth.

Trimming took 5 bases from V and 4 from J, leaving 17 bases between them. The germline CDR1 and CDR2 sequences are LNHDA and SQIVND (reference sequence). The CDR3 covers 15 residues. The chain recombines TRBV19 with TRBJ2-5, with D perhaps TRBD2 (5 bases). The specimen sequenced was naive CD4+ T cells sorted from blood. Indicated subset: CD45RA+ positively selected. The TCR sequence derives from a young woman in good health. The CDR3 coding sequence is TGTGCCAGTAGTCTCGGACCGAGGGATCGAGAGACCCAGTACTTC. Its protein is CASSLGPRDRETQYF.